This T cell receptor (beta chain) derives from a study of T cells in Graves' hyperthyroidism and ophthalmopathy. Turning to the study itself: Peripheral blood specimens were obtained at initial diagnosis, prior to any treatment.

Study-wide findings and caveats: For ophthalmopathy, model prediction preceded onset by a median approximately 6 months.

About this clonotype itself: The antigen remains unidentified.

Amplification of TCR beta CDR3 regions used RNA as the template. An initial round of RT-PCR targeting the TCR CDR3 relied on the HTBI primer set. TCRdb analysed the multiplex PCR reads with MiXCR anew, one entry per CDR3 protein. The table shows hundreds of thousands of distinct CDR3 sequences, with 30% to 40% occurring only once. Exclusion of patients followed from uncontrolled infection, other autoimmune disease, pregnancy or lactation. Together with thyroid ultrasound, orbital computed tomography, serum thyroxine and TRAb, clinical symptoms were used for diagnoses. Germline V gives CDR1 MGHDK, CDR2 SYGVNS. V shed 4 bases and J 5 bases; nucleotides not matched to a gene: 7. The length of the CDR3 is 14 residues.

The sequenced sample consisted of blood. The clonotype was recovered from a woman aged 40-49 years with Graves' hyperthyroidism. The chain uses TRBV25-1 and TRBJ2-5, with TRBD2 matching over 7 bases. The CDR3 region is CASSALADGETQYF. The CDR3 region has the DNA TGTGCCAGCAGTGCTCTAGCGGACGGGGAGACCCAGTACTTC.